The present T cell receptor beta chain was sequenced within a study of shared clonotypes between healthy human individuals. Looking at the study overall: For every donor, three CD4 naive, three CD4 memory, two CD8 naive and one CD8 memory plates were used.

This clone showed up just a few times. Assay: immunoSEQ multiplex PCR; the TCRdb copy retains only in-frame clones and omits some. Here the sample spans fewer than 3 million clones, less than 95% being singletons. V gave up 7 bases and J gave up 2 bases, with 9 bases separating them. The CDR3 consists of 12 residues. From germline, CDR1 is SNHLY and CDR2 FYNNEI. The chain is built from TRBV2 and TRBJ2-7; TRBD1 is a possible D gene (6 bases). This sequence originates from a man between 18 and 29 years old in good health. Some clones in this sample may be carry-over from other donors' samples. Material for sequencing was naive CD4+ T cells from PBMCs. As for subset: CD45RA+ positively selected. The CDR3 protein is CASTTGPYEQYF. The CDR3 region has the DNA TGTGCCAGCACAACAGGGCCCTACGAGCAGTACTTC.